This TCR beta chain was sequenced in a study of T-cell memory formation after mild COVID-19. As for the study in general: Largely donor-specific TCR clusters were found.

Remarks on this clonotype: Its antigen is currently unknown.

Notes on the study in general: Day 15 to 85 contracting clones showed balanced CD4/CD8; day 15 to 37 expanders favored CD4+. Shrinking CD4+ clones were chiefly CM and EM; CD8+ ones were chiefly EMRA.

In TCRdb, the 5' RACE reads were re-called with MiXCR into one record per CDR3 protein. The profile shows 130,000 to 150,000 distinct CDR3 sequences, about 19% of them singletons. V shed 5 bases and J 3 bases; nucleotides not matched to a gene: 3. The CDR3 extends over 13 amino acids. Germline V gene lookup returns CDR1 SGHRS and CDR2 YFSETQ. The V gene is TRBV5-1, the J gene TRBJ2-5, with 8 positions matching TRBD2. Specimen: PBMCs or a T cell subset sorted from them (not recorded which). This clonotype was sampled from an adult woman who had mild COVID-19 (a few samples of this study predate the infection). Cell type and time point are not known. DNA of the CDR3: TGCGCCAGCAGGCAACTAGCGGAAGAGACCCAGTACTTC. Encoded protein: CASRQLAEETQYF.